The 18 T cell receptor beta chains below were found in one sample sequenced in a study of regulatory T cells in long-lasting Graves disease. The time point denotes: persistent/refractory GD, antithyroid drugs over 5 years with positive TRAb. RNA from PBMCs was the source of the TCR library. Building of the TCR beta libraries involved iRepertoire HTBI primers and Arm-PCR of CDR3 regions. MiXCR was run by TCRdb on the multiplex PCR reads, yielding one entry per CDR3 protein. This sample has over 350,000 distinct CDR3 sequences, with less than 25% found just once. The source was peripheral blood mononuclear cells (PBMCs), collected when the disease was refractory, from a patient treated with antithyroid drugs. Receptors were obtained from a female donor with Graves disease.

This clonotype was detected only a few times. Possible read error: a much larger clone is one base away. This chain links TRBV2 with TRBJ1-1, with 7 nucleotides matching TRBD1. Germline-derived CDR1 and CDR2 are SNHLY and FYNNEI. The CDR3 covers 14 residues. The ends lost 6 bases at V and 2 bases at J; junction bases unmatched: 6. DNA for the CDR3: TGTGCCAGCAGACCCCGGGACAGAAACACTGAAGCTTTCTTT. Residues: CASRPRDRNTEAFF.

This clonotype has a handful of counts. The rearrangement uses TRBV30 and TRBJ1-5; 9 bases align to TRBD1. The J segment lost 11 bases and the V segment lost 0 bases, leaving 8 bases of the junction unmatched. CDR1 is GTSNPN, CDR2 SVGIG, per germline (reference sequence). The CDR3 is made up of 14 amino acids. CDR3: CAWSVSQGAKAQHF. CDR3 bases: TGTGCCTGGAGTGTATCACAGGGGGCCAAGGCCCAGCATTTT.

This clonotype was counted many times. The chain has TRBV30 and TRBJ1-4; TRBD1 agrees at 8 bases. Germline lookup yields CDR1 GTSNPN and CDR2 SVGIG (reference sequence). V lost 5 bases and J lost 8; bases outside the gene matches: 10. The CDR3 runs 14 residues. This CDR3 is CAWGGGQGTEKLFF. CDR3 coding DNA: TGTGCCTGGGGCGGCGGACAGGGTACCGAAAAACTGTTTTTT.

The rearrangement joins TRBV6-1 to TRBJ2-7, with D perhaps TRBD1 (6 bases). The CDR3 has 16 residues. The V gene lost 6 bases and the J gene lost 5 bases, with 23 bases spanning the gap. CDR1 MNHNS and CDR2 SASEGT come from the germline V gene. DNA of the CDR3: TGTGCCAGCAGCTATAGTCAGGGGCCCGGTTTCGACGAGCAGTACTTC. It encodes CASSYSQGPGFDEQYF.

This clonotype was counted ten times or more. The V gene is TRBV2, the J gene TRBJ1-4; D possibly corresponds to TRBD1 (5 bases). The CDR3 is made up of 14 amino acids. CDR1 and CDR2 (germline): SNHLY, FYNNEI. V was shortened by 6 bases and J by 5 bases, with 13 bases between the two germline ends. The CDR3 DNA sequence: TGTGCCAGCAGCGATATCCGGGACAATGAAAAACTGTTTTTT. Its translation is CASSDIRDNEKLFF.

This clonotype has a count of ten or more. V and J are TRBV6-5 and TRBJ2-5; D not resolved. Germline V lookup: CDR1 MNHEY, CDR2 SVGAGI. The CDR3 covers 12 residues. V shed 0 bases and J shed 3 bases, with 2 bases lying between them. CDR3 region: CASSYSKETQYF. CDR3 nucleotides: TGTGCCAGCAGTTACTCGAAAGAGACCCAGTACTTC.

The CDR3 reads CASSPLGGGGGEQYF. The DNA of the CDR3 is TGTGCCAGCAGCCCCCTCGGGGGGGGAGGGGGCGAGCAGTACTTC. The J gene is TRBJ2-7, the V gene TRBV6-2 or TRBV6-3, with TRBD2 identical over 8 bases. Unmatched junction bases numbered 13, after V lost 6 bases and J lost 6 bases. The germline V gene has CDR1 MNHEY and CDR2 SVGEGT. CDR3 length equals 15 residues.

The chain is built from TRBV28 and TRBJ2-7; D is possibly TRBD1 (6 bases). Germline V CDR1 and CDR2: MDHEN, SYDVKM. V lost 9 bases and J lost 2, with 17 bases in between. The CDR3 contains 14 residues. CDR3 DNA sequence: TGTGCCAGTACCTTCCCCGGGACACCCTACGAGCAGTACTTC. It yields the protein CASTFPGTPYEQYF.

This chain links TRBV7-9 with TRBJ1-4; perhaps TRBD1 as D (6 bases). Trimming left V 6 bases short and J 7 bases short, with 15 bases between. The CDR3 sequence is 14 residues long. The V gene's germline CDR1 is SEHNR and CDR2 FQNEAQ (reference sequence). Here the CDR3 reads CASSLQGPPEKLFF. CDR3 DNA: TGTGCCAGCAGTCTACAGGGTCCCCCTGAAAAACTGTTTTTT.

The chain couples TRBV19 to TRBJ2-7, with D possibly TRBD2 on 6 matching bases. Germline V lookup: CDR1 LNHDA, CDR2 SQIVND (reference sequence). Trimming removed 4 bases at V and 3 bases at J, with 13 bases between. CDR3 length equals 14 residues. The CDR3 reads CASSTGLQVYEQYF. CDR3 nucleotide sequence: TGTGCCAGTAGTACGGGACTCCAAGTCTACGAGCAGTACTTC.

This clonotype occurred a few times. V and J are TRBV27 and TRBJ1-6, with D possibly being TRBD1 (5 bases). The CDR3 has 13 amino acids. Germline V gene sequence: CDR1 MNHEY, CDR2 SMNVEV (reference sequence). Trimming left V 3 bases short and J 10 bases short, with 10 bases between. Written as DNA, the CDR3 is TGTGCCAGCAGTTTTTCAGGGCCCTCACCCCTCCACTTT. Protein: CASSFSGPSPLHF.

In this sample, this clonotype turned up many times. This chain uses TRBV12-3 or TRBV12-4 with TRBJ1-2, with a tentative D call TRBD1 (5 bases). The CDR3 contains 13 residues. Trimming removed 5 bases from V and 8 bases from J, with 15 bases in between. The CDR3 sequence is CASSRAGSLGYTF. For the CDR3, the DNA is TGTGCCAGCAGTAGGGCAGGGTCCCTCGGCTACACCTTC.

A single count supports this clonotype. V gene TRBV5-1 combines with J gene TRBJ2-3; no firm D call. CDR3 length equals 14 residues. The V gene lost 5 bases and the J gene lost 1 base, with 11 bases spanning the gap. The germline V gene encodes CDR1 SGHRS and CDR2 YFSETQ. CDR3 in DNA: TGCGCCAGCAGGTGGGCGGCCCGCACAGATACGCAGTATTTT. Amino acid sequence: CASRWAARTDTQYF. The whole variable domain, remainder taken from reference TRBV5-1 and TRBJ2-3, is KAGVTQTPRYLIKTRGQQVTLSCSPISGHRSVSWYQQTPGQGLQFLFEYFSETQRNKGNFPGRFSGRQFSNSRSEMNVSTLELGDSALYLCASRWAARTDTQYFGPGTRLTVL.

This clonotype was seen only a few times. V gene TRBV7-2 combines with J gene TRBJ2-7; unclear D gene. Trimming cost V 2 bases and J 2 bases, with 10 bases left between them. The germline V gene has CDR1 SGHTA and CDR2 FQGNSA. The CDR3 covers 14 residues. The CDR3 spells CASSLSTATYEQYF. The CDR3 DNA reads as TGTGCCAGCAGCTTATCGACTGCTACCTACGAGCAGTACTTC.

This chain connects TRBV20-1 to TRBJ2-7, with a possible D match to TRBD2 (5 bases). The CDR3 contains 16 residues. Trimming removed 3 bases from V and 0 bases from J, with 18 bases in between. Germline V gives CDR1 DFQATT, CDR2 SNEGSKA (reference sequence). DNA of the CDR3: TGCAGTGCTAGTACCCTTCGGGATCGGACCTCCTACGAGCAGTACTTC. This gives the protein CSASTLRDRTSYEQYF.

This clonotype has a count of ten or more. The chain links TRBV6-1 to TRBJ1-5; a possible D gene is TRBD1 (5 bases). Trimming took off 3 bases at V and 2 bases at J, with 14 bases between the two ends. In germline, CDR1 is MNHNS, CDR2 SASEGT. The CDR3 contains 16 residues. The CDR3 DNA sequence: TGTGCCAGCAGTGATCCCCCATTAGGGGGCAATCAGCCCCAGCATTTT. This gives the protein CASSDPPLGGNQPQHF.

As regards this clonotype: Without the conserved terminal phenylalanine or tryptophan, this CDR3 likely stems from a read error. The rearrangement links TRBV7-9 to TRBJ2-7; TRBD2 matches at 13 bases. Germline V gene lookup returns CDR1 SEHNR and CDR2 FQNEAQ (reference sequence). V was pared by 5 bases and J by 7 bases, with 8 bases of the junction left unmatched. The CDR3 is 15 amino acids. In DNA form, the CDR3 reads TGTGCCAGCAGCCCCGGACTAGCGGGAGCTCGAGAGCAGTACTCC. It translates to CASSPGLAGAREQYS.

The sample holds a few counts of this clonotype. The V gene is TRBV7-3, the J gene TRBJ2-5, with D tentatively TRBD2 (5 bases). The CDR3 extends over 17 amino acids. Deletions cut 5 bases from V and 4 bases from J, with 23 bases between. The V gene's germline CDR1 is SGHTA and CDR2 FQGTGA. CDR3: CASSPRPFVASGETQYF. CDR3 nucleotide sequence: TGTGCCAGCAGCCCAAGGCCGTTCGTCGCAAGCGGAGAGACCCAGTACTTC.